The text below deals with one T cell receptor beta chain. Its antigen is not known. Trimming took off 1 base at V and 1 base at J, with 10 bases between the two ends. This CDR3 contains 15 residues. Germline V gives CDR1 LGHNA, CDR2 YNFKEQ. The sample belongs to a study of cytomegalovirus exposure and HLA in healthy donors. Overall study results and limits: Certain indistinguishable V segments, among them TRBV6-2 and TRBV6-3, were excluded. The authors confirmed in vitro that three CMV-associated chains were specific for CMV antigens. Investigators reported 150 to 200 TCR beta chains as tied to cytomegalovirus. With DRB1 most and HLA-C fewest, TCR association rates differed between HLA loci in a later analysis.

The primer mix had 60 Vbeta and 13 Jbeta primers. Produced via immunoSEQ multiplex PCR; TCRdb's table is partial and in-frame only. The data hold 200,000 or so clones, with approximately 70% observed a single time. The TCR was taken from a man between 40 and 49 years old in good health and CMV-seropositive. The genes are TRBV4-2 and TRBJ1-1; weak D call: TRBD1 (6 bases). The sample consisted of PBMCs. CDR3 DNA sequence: TGTGCCAGCAGCCAAGGTGGCAGGGGGAACACTGAAGCTTTCTTT. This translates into CASSQGGRGNTEAFF.